The 8 T cell receptor beta chains below were found in one sample sequenced in a study of metastatic and nonmetastatic thyroid tumors. TCRdb reanalyzed the PCR reads with MiXCR. The table has 16,000 or so clones, roughly 26% seen once. The entire patient cohort was treatment-naive prior to thyroid surgery. Sequencing used tumor tissue. The receptors stem from a male donor with papillary thyroid cancer or a benign thyroid nodule (not recorded which). Some clones in this sample may be carry-over from other donors' samples.

This clone was seen more than once but under ten times. J is TRBJ2-7 and V is TRBV12-3 or TRBV12-4, with D unclear. The CDR3 is 12 amino acids. The V end was cut by 5 bases, the J end by 7 bases, with 12 bases between. CDR3 sequence: CASSVGWSEQYF. The CDR3 DNA is TGTGCCAGCAGTGTGGGGTGGAGTGAGCAGTACTTC.

This chain uses TRBV7-9 with TRBJ1-1; perhaps TRBD1 as D (5 bases). V lost 3 bases and J 12 bases, leaving 17 bases between the germline ends. In germline, CDR1 is SEHNR, CDR2 FQNEAQ (reference sequence). The CDR3 totals 13 residues. The CDR3 protein is CASSFQGVTDSFF. CDR3 bases: TGTGCCAGCAGCTTTCAGGGTGTAACTGATTCTTTCTTT.

In this sample, this clone turned up many times. V usage is TRBV24-1 and J usage is TRBJ2-3; D gene unclear. Trimming cost V 5 bases and J 7 bases, with 15 bases left between them. The CDR3 length is 14 residues. Germline V gene sequence: CDR1 KGHDR, CDR2 SFDVKD. CDR3 DNA: TGTGCCACCAGTGGACTTAAAGAGGCTAATACGCAGTATTTT. Protein: CATSGLKEANTQYF.

The sample holds many counts of this clone. The rearrangement uses TRBV6-1 and TRBJ2-7; TRBD2 aligns across 9 bases. The CDR3 spans 16 residues. Germline values: CDR1 MNHNS, CDR2 SASEGT. V shed 5 bases, J shed 2 bases, and the junction held 10 bases outside the gene matches. The CDR3 spells CASSPLIAGVPYEQYF. As DNA, the CDR3 is TGTGCCAGCAGTCCTCTAATAGCGGGAGTTCCCTACGAGCAGTACTTC.

This clone was counted at least ten times. The sample contains more than one DNA sequence encoding this CDR3. This chain joins TRBV10-2 and TRBJ2-3; no definite D call. The V gene's germline CDR1 is WSHSY and CDR2 SAAADI. Deletions cut 2 bases from V and 4 bases from J, with 4 bases between. The CDR3 is 12 residues long. The CDR3 protein is CASSEGADTQYF. In DNA, the CDR3 is TGCGCCAGCAGTGAGGGGGCAGATACGCAGTATTTT.

This clone was counted ten times or more. CDR3 coding DNA: TGTGCCAGCAGCTCCCGGGACTTCATTTACAATGAGCAGTTCTTC. The encoded protein is CASSSRDFIYNEQFF. The chain couples TRBV9 to TRBJ2-1, with D possibly matching TRBD2 (6 bases). Germline loops: CDR1 SGDLS, CDR2 YYNGEE. The CDR3 totals 15 residues. V lost 4 bases and J 4 bases, leaving 15 bases between the germline ends.

The chain couples TRBV24-1 to TRBJ1-1; D uncertain. V was shortened by 6 bases and J by 12 bases, with 19 bases between the two germline ends. The CDR3 is made up of 13 amino acids. CDR1 and CDR2 (germline): KGHDR, SFDVKD. CDR3 in DNA: TGTGCCACCAGTTACCCTTTAGGCCAAATAACTTTCTTT. The encoded protein is CATSYPLGQITFF.

The chain employs TRBV15 and TRBJ2-7; D is undetermined. The CDR3 extends over 13 amino acids. Trimming shortened V by 1 base and J by 4 bases, and 8 bases separated the two germline ends. The V gene's germline CDR1 is LNHNV and CDR2 YYDKDF (reference sequence). As DNA, the CDR3 is TGTGCCACCAGCAGAGTAATAGATTACGAGCAGTACTTC. This codes for CATSRVIDYEQYF.